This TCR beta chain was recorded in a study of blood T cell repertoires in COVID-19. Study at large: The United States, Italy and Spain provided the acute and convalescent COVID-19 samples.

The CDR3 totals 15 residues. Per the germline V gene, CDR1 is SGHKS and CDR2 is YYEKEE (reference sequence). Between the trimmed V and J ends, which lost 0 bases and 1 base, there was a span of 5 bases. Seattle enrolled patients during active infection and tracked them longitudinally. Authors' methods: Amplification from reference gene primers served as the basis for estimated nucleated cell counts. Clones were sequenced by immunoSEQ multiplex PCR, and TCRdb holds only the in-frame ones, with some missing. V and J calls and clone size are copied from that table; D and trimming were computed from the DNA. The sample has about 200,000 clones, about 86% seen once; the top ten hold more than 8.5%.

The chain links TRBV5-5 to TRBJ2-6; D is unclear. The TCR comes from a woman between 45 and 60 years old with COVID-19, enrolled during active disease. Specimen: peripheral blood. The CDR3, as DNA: TGTGCCAGCAGCTTGGCTCTTTCTGGGGCCAACGTCCTGACTTTC. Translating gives CASSLALSGANVLTF.